What follows are 9 T cell receptor beta chains derived from one specimen sequenced in a study of T cell repertoires in cytomegalovirus infection. Via MiXCR, TCRdb re-called the reads, giving one row per CDR3 protein. The table shows hundreds of thousands of distinct CDR3 sequences, with roughly a quarter occurring only once. The source material was CD8+ T cells from PBMCs. These receptors all stem from a human donor in good health (CMV status not recorded). Some clones in this sample may be carry-over from other donors' samples.

This clonotype has only a few counts. This chain links TRBV29-1 with TRBJ2-3, with TRBD2 as a possible D gene (6 bases). CDR3 length equals 17 residues. The germline V gene encodes CDR1 SQVTM and CDR2 ANQGSEA. Trimming shortened V by 3 bases and J by 2 bases, and 21 bases separated the two germline ends. The CDR3 region is CSVEAPLAEHSTDTQYF. The CDR3 DNA sequence: TGCAGCGTTGAGGCCCCATTAGCGGAACATTCCACAGATACGCAGTATTTT.

This clonotype was counted many times. This chain links TRBV7-2 with TRBJ1-5, with D unclear. The length of the CDR3 is 15 residues. Trimming took 2 bases from V and 0 from J, leaving 8 bases between them. Looked up from germline, CDR1 is SGHTA and CDR2 is FQGNSA. CDR3 residues: CASSLRDDSNQPQHF. The CDR3 DNA follows: TGTGCCAGCAGCTTAAGGGATGATAGCAATCAGCCCCAGCATTTT.

V is TRBV25-1 and J is TRBJ2-1, with TRBD2 identical over 9 bases. J was trimmed by 0 bases and V by 2 bases; bases with no gene match: 8. CDR1 is MGHDK and CDR2 is SYGVNS in the germline V gene. The CDR3 runs to 18 residues. CDR3 sequence reads: CASSELAGRISSYNEQFF. CDR3 in DNA: TGTGCCAGCAGTGAACTAGCGGGGCGGATCAGCTCCTACAATGAGCAGTTCTTC.

The chain couples TRBV20-1 to TRBJ1-1; 7 bases map to TRBD1. Germline V gene lookup returns CDR1 DFQATT and CDR2 SNEGSKA (reference sequence). The V gene end was trimmed by 6 bases and the J gene end by 0 bases; junction bases not matched to a gene: 4. The CDR3 extends over 13 amino acids. CDR3 sequence: CSAGTEVNTEAFF. The CDR3 bases are TGCAGTGCCGGGACAGAGGTGAACACTGAAGCTTTCTTT.

This chain links TRBV3-1 with TRBJ2-1; 12 nucleotides line up with TRBD2. The CDR3 is 16 residues long. Germline lookup yields CDR1 LGHDT and CDR2 YNNKEL (reference sequence). Trimming removed 1 base from V and 7 bases from J; junction bases left unmatched: 5. CDR3 residues: CASSQVGLAGGNEQFF. CDR3 nucleotides: TGTGCCAGCAGCCAAGTCGGGCTAGCGGGGGGGAATGAGCAGTTCTTC.

This clonotype was observed many times. The chain joins TRBV7-8 to TRBJ2-7; the D gene is possibly TRBD1 (6 bases). Germline CDR1 SGHVS, CDR2 FQNEAQ. V shed 3 bases and J shed 3 bases, with 15 bases lying between them. The CDR3 is 15 residues long. This CDR3 is CASSFAQGRYYEQYV. CDR3 bases: TGTGCCAGCAGCTTCGCACAGGGACGTTACTACGAGCAGTACGTC.

The V call is TRBV6-6, the J call TRBJ1-3, with 7 bases fitting TRBD1. The CDR3 sequence is 15 residues long. V dropped 6 bases and J dropped 4; count of bases not matched to a gene: 9. Germline loops: CDR1 MNHNY, CDR2 SVGAGI (reference sequence). Here the CDR3 DNA reads TGTGCCAGCAGCGAAGACAGGGAGGGAGGAAACACCATATATTTT. As protein: CASSEDREGGNTIYF.

The CDR3 sequence: CASSYTAQETYYGYTF. The CDR3 nucleotides read TGTGCCAGCAGTTACACGGCACAGGAGACTTACTATGGCTACACCTTC. The gene calls are TRBV6-5 and TRBJ1-2; D possibly corresponds to TRBD1 (5 bases). The V and J ends lost 2 bases and 3 bases respectively, with 16 bases between them. The length of the CDR3 is 16 residues. The V gene's germline CDR1 is MNHEY and CDR2 SVGAGI.

This clonotype was picked up a small number of times. The J gene is TRBJ1-4, the V gene TRBV7-9; TRBD1 matches 9 bases. The CDR3 length is 14 residues. J lost 6 bases, V lost 5 bases, and 4 bases had no gene match. From germline, CDR1 is SEHNR and CDR2 FQNEAQ (reference sequence). The CDR3 loop reads CASSARDRDEKLFF. The CDR3 nucleotides read TGTGCCAGCAGCGCCAGGGACAGGGATGAAAAACTGTTTTTT.